The 25 T cell receptor beta chains below all came from one sample that was sequenced in a study of blood T cell repertoires in COVID-19. Only in-frame clones appear in the TCRdb table, and some are missing; sequencing was by immunoSEQ multiplex PCR. The data hold fewer than 200,000 clones, with about 87% observed a single time. The material sequenced was peripheral blood. The receptors here all came from a woman between 65 and 79 years old with COVID-19, enrolled during active disease.

CDR3 amino acids: CASSTSGNTNEQYF. The CDR3 DNA reads as TGTGCCAGCAGCACTAGCGGGAACACCAACGAGCAGTACTTC. The rearrangement uses TRBV7-3 and TRBJ2-7; 10 nucleotides agree with TRBD2. V shed 5 bases and J 5 bases; nucleotides not matched to a gene: 6. Germline CDR1 reads SGHTA; CDR2 reads FQGTGA. This CDR3 is built from 14 residues. The full variable domain, completed using reference TRBV7-3 and TRBJ2-7, is GAGVSQTPSNKVTEKGKYVELRCDPISGHTALYWYRQSLGQGPEFLIYFQGTGAADDSGLPNDRFFAVRPEGSVSTLKIQRTERGDSAVYLCASSTSGNTNEQYFGPGTRLTVT.

This chain joins TRBV19 and TRBJ1-2, with 8 bases matching TRBD1. Germline-derived CDR1 and CDR2 are LNHDA and SQIVND (reference sequence). V was pared by 3 bases and J by 8 bases, with 5 bases of the junction left unmatched. This CDR3 contains 13 residues. CDR3 coding DNA: TGTGCCAGTAGTATGGGCAGGGGGCGAGGCTACACCTTC. Amino acid sequence: CASSMGRGRGYTF.

The table lists this clone with a few counts. The chain links TRBV24-1 to TRBJ1-2, with 7 positions matching TRBD1. The germline gives CDR1 KGHDR, CDR2 SFDVKD. The CDR3 totals 15 residues. J lost 0 bases, V lost 3 bases, and 3 bases had no gene match. This chain's CDR3 is CATSDEGAANYGYTF. DNA of the CDR3: TGTGCCACCAGTGATGAGGGGGCCGCTAACTATGGCTACACCTTC.

The chain uses TRBV7-3 and TRBJ1-2; no firm D call. The CDR3 runs to 15 residues. With 5 bases removed from V and 6 bases from J, the gap between germline ends came to 19 bases. Germline V CDR1 and CDR2: SGHTA, FQGTGA. CDR3 sequence: CASSRSLGSANGYTF. The DNA for the CDR3 is TGTGCCAGCAGCCGCTCCCTTGGATCAGCGAATGGCTACACCTTC. Full variable domain (outside the CDR3, taken from reference TRBV7-3 and TRBJ1-2): GAGVSQTPSNKVTEKGKYVELRCDPISGHTALYWYRQSLGQGPEFLIYFQGTGAADDSGLPNDRFFAVRPEGSVSTLKIQRTERGDSAVYLCASSRSLGSANGYTFGSGTRLTVV.

The count of this clone is one. V usage is TRBV7-8 and J usage is TRBJ2-7; the D is unclear. V was trimmed by 3 bases and J by 0 bases, leaving 6 bases between them. Germline assignment: CDR1 SGHVS and CDR2 FQNEAQ. The CDR3 runs to 13 residues. CDR3 residues: CASSFSSSYEQYF. As DNA, the CDR3 is TGTGCCAGCAGCTTCTCTAGCTCCTACGAGCAGTACTTC.

The rearrangement uses TRBV18 and TRBJ1-2, with TRBD1 matching over 10 bases. V dropped 3 bases and J dropped 6; count of bases not matched to a gene: 10. Germline-derived CDR1 and CDR2 are KGHSH and LQKENI. The CDR3 sequence is 16 residues long. The CDR3: CASSPLVTGGRDGYTF. The CDR3 DNA is TGTGCCAGCTCACCGCTCGTGACAGGGGGCAGAGATGGCTACACCTTC.

The CDR3 coding sequence is TGTGCCAGCCAGGGTAGGGACAATCAGCCCCAGCATTTT. Protein product: CASQGRDNQPQHF. The chain joins TRBV5-5 to TRBJ1-5; TRBD1 might be the D (5 bases). With 7 bases removed from V and 3 bases from J, the gap between germline ends came to 11 bases. The CDR3 extends over 13 amino acids. CDR1 SGHKS and CDR2 YYEKEE come from the germline V gene (reference sequence).

V and J are TRBV21-1 and TRBJ2-3; the table's D call, TRBD1, was not checked against the DNA. TRBV21-1 is a listed pseudogene. The CDR3 contains 16 residues. The CDR3 protein is CASSKLSRGPSDTQYF. As DNA, the CDR3 is TGTGCCAGCAGCAAATTAAGCAGGGGGCCATCAGATACGCAGTATTTT.

The genes are TRBV10-3 and TRBJ2-7, with 8 bases matching TRBD1. This CDR3 spans 13 amino acids. Germline-derived CDR1 and CDR2 are ENHRY and SYGVKD. Trimming cost V 8 bases and J 0 bases; bases outside gene matches: 3. The CDR3 DNA reads TGTGCCATCGGACAGGGACCCTCCTACGAGCAGTACTTC. Protein product: CAIGQGPSYEQYF.

The chain couples TRBV29-1 to TRBJ2-7; D possibly corresponds to TRBD1 (6 bases). V dropped 5 bases and J dropped 0 bases, with 11 bases sitting between them. The germline V gene encodes CDR1 SQVTM and CDR2 ANQGSEA. This CDR3 is 13 amino acids long. The CDR3 here is CSVLGQYSYEQYF. The CDR3 coding sequence is TGCAGCGTTTTAGGACAGTACTCCTACGAGCAGTACTTC.

The chain couples TRBV7-2 to TRBJ1-1; 7 bases are a match to TRBD1. This CDR3 comprises 15 residues. The V gene end was trimmed by 2 bases and the J gene end by 4 bases; junction bases not matched to a gene: 7. Germline CDR1 is SGHTA and CDR2 is FQGNSA. The CDR3 spells CASSLSQQGFTEAFF. The CDR3 DNA follows: TGTGCCAGCAGCTTATCGCAACAGGGGTTCACTGAAGCTTTCTTT.

The genes are TRBV29-1 and TRBJ1-1; D not resolved. Between the trimmed V and J ends, which lost 2 bases and 5 bases, there was a span of 9 bases. The CDR3 sequence is 12 residues long. Germline lookup yields CDR1 SQVTM and CDR2 ANQGSEA. This chain's CDR3 is CSVEPVMTEAFF. The CDR3 coding sequence is TGCAGCGTTGAACCGGTAATGACTGAAGCTTTCTTT.

The chain couples TRBV12-3 or TRBV12-4 to TRBJ1-1; D remains unclear. The germline V and J ends were trimmed by 3 bases and 4 bases, with 9 bases remaining between them. The CDR3 runs 13 residues. CDR3 residues: CASSFSYGTEAFF. CDR3 DNA sequence: TGTGCCAGCAGTTTTTCGTACGGCACTGAAGCTTTCTTT.

This chain joins TRBV3-1 (or the pseudogene TRBV3-2) and TRBJ2-7; D uncertain. This CDR3 spans 14 amino acids. The V gene's germline CDR1 is LGHDT and CDR2 YNNKEL (reference sequence). V was trimmed by 0 bases and J by 0 bases, leaving 6 bases between them. The CDR3: CASSQDDISYEQYF. The CDR3 DNA is TGTGCCAGCAGCCAAGATGACATCTCCTACGAGCAGTACTTC.

The chain employs TRBV5-4 and TRBJ2-1, with a weak D call TRBD1 (6 bases). The V and J ends lost 3 bases and 7 bases respectively, with 14 bases between them. The length of the CDR3 is 14 residues. Germline loops: CDR1 SGHNT, CDR2 YYREEE (reference sequence). CDR3 nucleotides: TGTGCCAGCAGCTCGAGAGACAGGCTAAATGAGCAGTTCTTC. This codes for CASSSRDRLNEQFF.

The chain links TRBV24-1 to TRBJ2-1; perhaps TRBD2 as D (6 bases). Germline assignment: CDR1 KGHDR and CDR2 SFDVKD. This CDR3 has 16 amino acids. Deletions cut 1 base from V and 6 bases from J, with 15 bases between. DNA for the CDR3: TGTGCCACCAGTGATTTCCGGGGGTCCCCACTCAATGAGCAGTTCTTC. This codes for CATSDFRGSPLNEQFF.

The chain uses TRBV15 and TRBJ1-5; D gene unclear. This CDR3 spans 12 amino acids. Germline assignment: CDR1 LNHNV and CDR2 YYDKDF (reference sequence). V lost 0 bases and J lost 7, with 4 bases in between. CDR3 residues: CATSRDQQPQHF. The CDR3 DNA sequence: TGTGCCACCAGCAGAGATCAGCAGCCCCAGCATTTT.

This chain links TRBV11-2 with TRBJ1-3, with 10 bases that match TRBD1. Germline V gene data show CDR1 as SGHAT and CDR2 as FQNNGV. V shed 0 bases and J 4 bases; nucleotides not matched to a gene: 3. The CDR3 runs to 16 residues. The CDR3 region is CASSLDGTGVGNTIYF. CDR3 DNA: TGTGCCAGCAGCTTAGACGGGACAGGGGTCGGAAACACCATATATTTT.

The chain is built from TRBV24-1 and TRBJ2-1; 9 bases agree with TRBD1. V lost 3 bases, J lost 8 bases, and 4 bases stayed unmatched. The CDR3 contains 14 residues. CDR1 KGHDR and CDR2 SFDVKD come from the germline V gene. CDR3 residues: CATSDQGQGHEQFF. CDR3 sequence (DNA): TGTGCCACCAGTGATCAGGGACAGGGCCATGAGCAGTTCTTC.

The chain joins TRBV19 to TRBJ1-4; no definite D call. Germline-derived CDR1 and CDR2 are LNHDA and SQIVND (reference sequence). The V end was cut by 5 bases, the J end by 7 bases, with 14 bases between. The CDR3 is 14 residues long. CDR3 nucleotide sequence: TGTGCCAGTAGTTCAGTCGGTTCGGGTGAAAAACTGTTTTTT. It is translated as CASSSVGSGEKLFF.

The chain joins TRBV5-4 to TRBJ2-1; possibly TRBD2 for D (7 bases). This CDR3 is 13 amino acids long. Germline V gene lookup returns CDR1 SGHNT and CDR2 YYREEE (reference sequence). Trimming removed 1 base from V and 8 bases from J, with 10 bases in between. The DNA of the CDR3 is TGTGCCAGCAGCTTGAGGGGGGGCGATGAGCAGTTCTTC. This gives the protein CASSLRGGDEQFF.

This chain joins TRBV3-1 (or the pseudogene TRBV3-2) and TRBJ2-1; D is perhaps TRBD1 (5 bases). The CDR3 consists of 17 residues. CDR1 is LGHDT, CDR2 YNNKEL, per germline (reference sequence). V lost 1 base to trimming and J lost 0 bases, with 13 bases between them. Written as DNA, the CDR3 is TGTGCCAGCAGCCAAGCTAGGACAATCAGCTCCTACAATGAGCAGTTCTTC. Encoded protein: CASSQARTISSYNEQFF.

Here the CDR3 reads CASSPGLAVEQFF. The CDR3 nucleotides read TGTGCCAGCTCACCTGGACTAGCCGTTGAGCAGTTCTTC. The V gene is TRBV18, the J gene TRBJ2-1, with 8 bases fitting TRBD2. The CDR3 totals 13 residues. After removal of 3 bases from V and 9 bases from J, the junction contained 4 bases not matched to a gene. CDR1 and CDR2 from the germline V gene are KGHSH and LQKENI.

V is TRBV27 and J is TRBJ2-1; 7 nucleotides align to TRBD1. CDR3 size: 17 residues. V dropped 3 bases and J dropped 0; count of bases not matched to a gene: 8. Per germline, CDR1 MNHEY and CDR2 SMNVEV (reference sequence). CDR3 sequence (DNA): TGTGCCAGCAGTTTCCCGGACAGGCCAGGCTCCTACAATGAGCAGTTCTTC. This sequence encodes CASSFPDRPGSYNEQFF.

V is TRBV27 and J is TRBJ1-1; 9 bases map to TRBD1. The CDR3 runs 16 residues. Germline values: CDR1 MNHEY, CDR2 SMNVEV (reference sequence). Trimming took 8 bases from V and 6 from J; bases not matched to a gene: 16. The CDR3 here is CASSSPGQGPGAEAFF. DNA of the CDR3: TGTGCCAGCTCTTCCCCAGGACAGGGGCCTGGGGCTGAAGCTTTCTTT.